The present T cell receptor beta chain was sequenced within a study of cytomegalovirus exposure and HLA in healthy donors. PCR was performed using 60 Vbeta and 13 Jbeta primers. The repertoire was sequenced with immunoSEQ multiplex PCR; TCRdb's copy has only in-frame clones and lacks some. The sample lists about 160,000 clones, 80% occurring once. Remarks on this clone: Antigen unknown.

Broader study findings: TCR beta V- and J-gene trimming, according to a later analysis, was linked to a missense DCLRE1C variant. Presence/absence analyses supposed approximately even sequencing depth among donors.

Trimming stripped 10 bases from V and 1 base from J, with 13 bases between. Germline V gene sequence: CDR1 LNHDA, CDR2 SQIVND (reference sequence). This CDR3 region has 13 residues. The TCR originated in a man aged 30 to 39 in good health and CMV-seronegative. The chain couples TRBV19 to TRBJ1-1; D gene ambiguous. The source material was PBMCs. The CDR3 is CAIHPHWNTEAFF. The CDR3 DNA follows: TGTGCCATTCATCCCCATTGGAACACTGAAGCTTTCTTT.